This T cell receptor beta chain was sequenced for a study of T cell changes during pregnancy in multiple sclerosis (dated by TCRdb to the late 2010s). A note on the overall study: The study examined how the T cell repertoire changed over the course of pregnancy in women with multiple sclerosis.

Looking up the germline V gene yields CDR1 SQVTM and CDR2 ANQGSEA. Here V drops 4 bases and J drops 3 bases, and the junction holds 5 bases not matched to any gene. The CDR3 runs 13 amino acids, cysteine and phenylalanine included. CDR3 DNA is the only sequence kept; it has 39 bases, read in frame from the first base. Remarks on this clone: Its target antigen remains unknown. No quality values exist for individual bases; no much larger clone is one base distant.

The method was the immunoSEQ multiplex PCR assay. What TCRdb holds here is the immuneACCESS table cut down to in-frame rearrangements. Part of the clones is not present; checked against another copy, under half of the missing clones reflect an unresolved V gene, and the others are unexplained. This sample lists around 31,000 clones; roughly 89% were detected once. The top ten hold about 9.6% of the sample. The sequence came from a female donor with multiple sclerosis, enrolled in a pregnancy study. The sequences come from CD8+ T cells from peripheral blood mononuclear cells, collected in the first trimester of pregnancy. Recombination joined TRBV29-1 with TRBJ2-7, with 8 bases aligning to TRBD1. The CDR3: CSVGGGQGYEQYF. Here is the DNA: TGCAGCGTTGGGGGAGGACAGGGCTACGAGCAGTACTTC.